This is a list of T cell receptor beta chains from one sample in a study of tumor T cells in aggressive B-cell lymphoma. The protocol was immunoSEQ multiplex PCR, while the TCRdb copy is restricted to in-frame clones and leaves out a portion. The sample shows about 7,900 clones, over 80% of them seen only once. The sequencing input was tumor tissue. Receptors were obtained from an adult with diffuse large B cell lymphoma. CDR3s include the opening cysteine and the closing phenylalanine or tryptophan. Fields, in order: CDR3 DNA, CDR3 protein, V gene, J gene, D gene, clone size. A D gene is named only where the DNA matches it firmly. Size is stated for part of the rows, as once, few or many counts, or as a class when the clone is expanded.

TGTGCCAGCAGCTTAGGGTGGGGGGGAGCCGGATCCTACGAGCAGTACTTC	CASSLGWGGAGSYEQYF	TRBV11-2	TRBJ2-7	TRBD2	.
TGTGCCAGTAGTCCCCGACCGGGCACCGGGGAGCTGTTTTTT	CASSPRPGTGELFF	TRBV19	TRBJ2-2	.	.
TGCGCCAGCAGCCCAGACAGGGTGAAGTACGAGCAGTACTTC	CASSPDRVKYEQYF	TRBV4-1	TRBJ2-7	TRBD1	few
TGCGCCAGCAGTCCGACTAGCGGAGGGGCAGATACGCAGTATTTT	CASSPTSGGADTQYF	TRBV10-1	TRBJ2-3	TRBD2	.
TGTGCCAGTAGTATTTACAGGGGTGCGACCGAAGCTTTCTTT	CASSIYRGATEAFF	TRBV19	TRBJ1-1	TRBD1	once
TGTGCCAGCAGGACCACTAGCGGGAGGGGTTACGAGCAGTACTTC	CASRTTSGRGYEQYF	TRBV2	TRBJ2-7	TRBD2	.
TGCGCCAGCAGCCAAGAAGGGCCTAGCGAGCGGGAGCAGTACTTC	CASSQEGPSEREQYF	TRBV4-3	TRBJ2-7	.	.
TGTGCCAGCAGCTTCCTCGGGGAGTTCTTC	CASSFLGEFF	TRBV7-9	TRBJ2-1	.	.
TGTGCCAGCAGTCCCAAGCGAACTAGCACAGATACGCAGTATTTT	CASSPKRTSTDTQYF	TRBV28	TRBJ2-3	.	.
TGTGCCAGCAGCTTGGCCGCACAGGGGGCGGGTGGCTACACCTTC	CASSLAAQGAGGYTF	TRBV5-4	TRBJ1-2	TRBD1	few
TGTGCCAGCGCTCAAGGACTAGCGATCAATGAGCAGTTCTTC	CASAQGLAINEQFF	TRBV7-2	TRBJ2-1	TRBD2	.
TGTGCCAGCAGCTGGACAGGGAACACTGAAGCTTTCTTT	CASSWTGNTEAFF	TRBV7-9	TRBJ1-1	TRBD1	few
TGTGCCAGCAGCTTAGGCCTAGGGGGCTGGGGAAACATTCAGTACTTC	CASSLGLGGWGNIQYF	TRBV13	TRBJ2-4	TRBD1	.
TGTGCCATCAGCGAGGGGAGGACATCCACAGATACGCAGTATTTT	CAISEGRTSTDTQYF	TRBV10-3	TRBJ2-3	.	.
TGTGCCAGCTCACCGGGACAGGCTAACACTGAAGCTTTCTTT	CASSPGQANTEAFF	TRBV18	TRBJ1-1	TRBD1	.
TGTGCCAGCAGCTTGGGGGGAACGGCCACTGAAGCTTTCTTT	CASSLGGTATEAFF	TRBV11-1	TRBJ1-1	.	.
TGTGCCAGCAGAACCGGGACTAGCGGGAGGATAGAGCAGTTCTTC	CASRTGTSGRIEQFF	TRBV28	TRBJ2-1	TRBD2	.
TGTGCCAGTTCTATTAGGATGGGCTTGACCAACGTCCTGACTTTC	CASSIRMGLTNVLTF	TRBV7-8	TRBJ2-6	.	.
TGTGCCAGCAGCCGCAGAACGATTGACGACAAGTTCTTC	CASSRRTIDDKFF	TRBV4-2	TRBJ2-1	.	.
TGTGCCAGCAGCCAAGGAGGCTCCTACGAGCAGTACTTC	CASSQGGSYEQYF	TRBV14	TRBJ2-7	.	few
TGCAGCGTTGGAGGAGACAGGGGATTTAACACTGAAGCTTTCTTT	CSVGGDRGFNTEAFF	TRBV29-1	TRBJ1-1	TRBD1	.
TGTGCCAGCTCACCGGACGGGACAGGGTATGAAAAACTGTTTTTT	CASSPDGTGYEKLFF	TRBV18	TRBJ1-4	TRBD1	.
TGTGCCAGCAGCGTAAGTGGCGGACTCTCCTACAATGAGCAGTTCTTC	CASSVSGGLSYNEQFF	TRBV9	TRBJ2-1	.	once
TGTGCCAGCCGAGCTCTAGACTTGGCCTACGAGCAGTACTTT	CASRALDLAYEQYF	TRBV2	TRBJ2-7	.	.
TGTGCCAGCAGCCCCGGGACAGGGTTCAATCAGCCCCAGCATTTT	CASSPGTGFNQPQHF	TRBV28	TRBJ1-5	TRBD1	.
TGTGCCAGTAGTATAGGAGGACTAGCGGGAATGGCGCAGTATTTT	CASSIGGLAGMAQYF	TRBV19	TRBJ2-3	TRBD2	once
TGTGCCAGTAGCTTTCGACTTAACTACAATGAGCAGTTCTTC	CASSFRLNYNEQFF	TRBV7-3	TRBJ2-1	.	.
TGTGCCAGCAGTCCCAGGGTTAAGCAGCCCCAACATTTT	CASSPRVKQPQHF	TRBV27	TRBJ1-5	.	once
TGTGCCAGCAGCCCTACGGCGGTAACACGCGGGGAGCTGTTTTTT	CASSPTAVTRGELFF	TRBV9	TRBJ2-2	.	.